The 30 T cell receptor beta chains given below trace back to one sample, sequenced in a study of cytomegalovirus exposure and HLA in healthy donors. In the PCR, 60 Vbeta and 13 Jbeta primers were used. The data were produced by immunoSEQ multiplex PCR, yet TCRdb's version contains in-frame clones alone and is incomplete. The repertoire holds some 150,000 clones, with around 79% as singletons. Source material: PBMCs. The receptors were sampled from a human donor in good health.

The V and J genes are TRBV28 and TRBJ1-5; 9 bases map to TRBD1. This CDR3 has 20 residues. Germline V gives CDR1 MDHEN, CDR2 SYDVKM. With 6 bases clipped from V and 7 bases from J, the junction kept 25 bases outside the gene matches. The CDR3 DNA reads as TGTGCCAGCAGCGTATCCCCCTGGACAGGGGAGGGTCAGGGGTCCCAGCCCCAGCATTTT. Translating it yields CASSVSPWTGEGQGSQPQHF.

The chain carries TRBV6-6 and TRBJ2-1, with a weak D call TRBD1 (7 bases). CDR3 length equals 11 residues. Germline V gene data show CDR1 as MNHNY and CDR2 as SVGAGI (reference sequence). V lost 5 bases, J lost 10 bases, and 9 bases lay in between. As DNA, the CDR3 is TGTGCCAGCAGTCCAGGGGGGGAGCAGTTCTTC. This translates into CASSPGGEQFF.

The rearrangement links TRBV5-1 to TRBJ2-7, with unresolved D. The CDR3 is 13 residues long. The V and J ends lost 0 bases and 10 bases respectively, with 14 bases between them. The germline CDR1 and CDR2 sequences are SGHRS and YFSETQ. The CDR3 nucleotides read TGCGCCAGCAGCTTGGTCGGTTTTTCTGTTCAGTACTTC. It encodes CASSLVGFSVQYF.

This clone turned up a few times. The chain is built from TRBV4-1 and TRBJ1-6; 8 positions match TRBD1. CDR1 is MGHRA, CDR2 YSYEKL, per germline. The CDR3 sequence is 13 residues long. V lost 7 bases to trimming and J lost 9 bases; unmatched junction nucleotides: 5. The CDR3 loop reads CASTQGTGSPLHF. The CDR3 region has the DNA TGCGCCAGCACCCAGGGGACAGGTTCACCCCTCCACTTT.

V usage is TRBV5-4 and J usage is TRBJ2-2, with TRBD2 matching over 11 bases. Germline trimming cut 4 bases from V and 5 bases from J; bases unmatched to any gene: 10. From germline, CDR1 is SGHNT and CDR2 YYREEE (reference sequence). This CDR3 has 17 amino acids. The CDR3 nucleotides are TGTGCCAGCAGCGTGAACTTAGCGGGGGGGCTTACCGGGGAGCTGTTTTTT. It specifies CASSVNLAGGLTGELFF.

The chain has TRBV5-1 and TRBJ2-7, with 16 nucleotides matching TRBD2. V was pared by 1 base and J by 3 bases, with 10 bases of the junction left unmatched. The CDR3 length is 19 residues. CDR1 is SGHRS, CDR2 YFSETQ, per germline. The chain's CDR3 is CASSLLGLAGGPNNYEQYF. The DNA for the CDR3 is TGCGCCAGCAGCTTGCTGGGACTAGCGGGAGGGCCGAACAACTACGAGCAGTACTTC. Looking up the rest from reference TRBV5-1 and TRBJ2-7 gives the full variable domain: KAGVTQTPRYLIKTRGQQVTLSCSPISGHRSVSWYQQTPGQGLQFLFEYFSETQRNKGNFPGRFSGRQFSNSRSEMNVSTLELGDSALYLCASSLLGLAGGPNNYEQYFGPGTRLTVT.

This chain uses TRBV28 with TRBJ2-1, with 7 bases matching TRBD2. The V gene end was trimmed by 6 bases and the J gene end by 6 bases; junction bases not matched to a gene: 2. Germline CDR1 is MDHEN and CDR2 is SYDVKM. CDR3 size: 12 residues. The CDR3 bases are TGTGCCAGCAGCTCTAGCGGCAATGAGCAGTTCTTC. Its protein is CASSSSGNEQFF.

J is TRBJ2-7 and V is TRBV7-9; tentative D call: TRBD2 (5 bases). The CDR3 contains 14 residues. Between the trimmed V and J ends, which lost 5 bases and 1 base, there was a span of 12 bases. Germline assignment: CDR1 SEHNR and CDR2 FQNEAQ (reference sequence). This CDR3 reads CASSTRDSSYEQYF. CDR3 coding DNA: TGTGCCAGCAGCACCCGGGATTCTTCCTACGAGCAGTACTTC. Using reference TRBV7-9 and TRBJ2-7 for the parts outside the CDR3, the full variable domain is DTGVSQNPRHKITKRGQNVTFRCDPISEHNRLYWYRQTLGQGPEFLTYFQNEAQLEKSRLLSDRFSAERPKGSFSTLEIQRTEQGDSAMYLCASSTRDSSYEQYFGPGTRLTVT.

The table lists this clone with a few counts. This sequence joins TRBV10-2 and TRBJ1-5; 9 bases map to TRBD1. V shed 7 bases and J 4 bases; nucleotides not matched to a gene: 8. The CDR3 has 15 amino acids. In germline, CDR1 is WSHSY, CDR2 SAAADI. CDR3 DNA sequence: TGCGCCAGCACGGACCCCGGGACAGGGAATCAGCCCCAGCATTTT. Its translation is CASTDPGTGNQPQHF.

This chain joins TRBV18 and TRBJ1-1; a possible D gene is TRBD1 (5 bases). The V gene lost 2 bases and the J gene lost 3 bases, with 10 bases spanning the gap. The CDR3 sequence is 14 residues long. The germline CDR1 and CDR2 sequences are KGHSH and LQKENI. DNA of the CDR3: TGTGCCAGCTCACCAGGGTTAGGGGACACTGAAGCTTTCTTT. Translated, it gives CASSPGLGDTEAFF.

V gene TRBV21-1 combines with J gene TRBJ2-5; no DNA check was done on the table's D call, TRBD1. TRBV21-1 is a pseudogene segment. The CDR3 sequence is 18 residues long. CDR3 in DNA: TGTGCCAGCAGCAAATGGGGTAGGAAAGGGGGCTTCCAAGAGACCCAGTACTTC. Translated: CASSKWGRKGGFQETQYF.

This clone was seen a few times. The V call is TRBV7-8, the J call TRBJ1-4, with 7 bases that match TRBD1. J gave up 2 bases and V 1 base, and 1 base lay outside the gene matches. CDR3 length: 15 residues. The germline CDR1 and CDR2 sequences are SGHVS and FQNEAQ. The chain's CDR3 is CASSLVQGTNEKLFF. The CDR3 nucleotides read TGTGCCAGCAGCTTAGTACAGGGGACTAATGAAAAACTGTTTTTT.

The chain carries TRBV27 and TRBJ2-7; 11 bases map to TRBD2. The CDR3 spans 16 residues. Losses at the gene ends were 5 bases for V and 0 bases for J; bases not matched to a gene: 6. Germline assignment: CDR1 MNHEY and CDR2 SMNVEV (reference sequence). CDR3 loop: CASSPRTSGFSYEQYF. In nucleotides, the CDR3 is TGTGCCAGCAGTCCGCGGACTAGCGGGTTCTCCTACGAGCAGTACTTC.

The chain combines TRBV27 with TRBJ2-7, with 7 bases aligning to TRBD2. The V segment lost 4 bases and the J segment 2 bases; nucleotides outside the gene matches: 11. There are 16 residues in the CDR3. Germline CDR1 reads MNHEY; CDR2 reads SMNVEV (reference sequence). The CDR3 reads CASSSTGPRGAYEQYF. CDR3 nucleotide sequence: TGTGCCAGCAGTTCCACCGGGCCCCGGGGGGCCTACGAGCAGTACTTC.

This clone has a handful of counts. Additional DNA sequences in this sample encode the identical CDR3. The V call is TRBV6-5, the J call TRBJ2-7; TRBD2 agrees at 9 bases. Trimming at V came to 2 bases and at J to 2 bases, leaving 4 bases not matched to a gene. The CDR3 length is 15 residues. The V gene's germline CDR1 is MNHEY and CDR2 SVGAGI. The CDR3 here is CASSYRAGGTYEQYF. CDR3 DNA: TGTGCCAGCAGTTACAGGGCGGGGGGGACCTACGAGCAGTACTTC.

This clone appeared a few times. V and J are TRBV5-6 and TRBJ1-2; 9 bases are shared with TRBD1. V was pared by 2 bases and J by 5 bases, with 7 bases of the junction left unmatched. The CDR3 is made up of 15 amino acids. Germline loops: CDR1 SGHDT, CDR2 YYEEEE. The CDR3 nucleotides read TGTGCCAGCAGCTTAGGGACAGGGAGGTGGTATGGCTACACCTTC. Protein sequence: CASSLGTGRWYGYTF.

The CDR3 here is CASSETSGPADTQYF. Here the CDR3 DNA reads TGTGCCAGCAGTGAAACTAGCGGGCCGGCAGATACGCAGTATTTT. This chain links TRBV2 with TRBJ2-3, with 9 bases fitting TRBD2. Germline values: CDR1 SNHLY, CDR2 FYNNEI. The CDR3 length is 15 residues. V dropped 2 bases and J dropped 4; count of bases not matched to a gene: 4.

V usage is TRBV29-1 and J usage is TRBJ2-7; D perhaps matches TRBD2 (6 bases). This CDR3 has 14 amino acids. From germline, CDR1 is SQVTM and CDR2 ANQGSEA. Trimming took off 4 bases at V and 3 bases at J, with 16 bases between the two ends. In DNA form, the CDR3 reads TGCAGCGTTGGTTGGTCGGGAGCGTACTACGAGCAGTACTTC. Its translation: CSVGWSGAYYEQYF.

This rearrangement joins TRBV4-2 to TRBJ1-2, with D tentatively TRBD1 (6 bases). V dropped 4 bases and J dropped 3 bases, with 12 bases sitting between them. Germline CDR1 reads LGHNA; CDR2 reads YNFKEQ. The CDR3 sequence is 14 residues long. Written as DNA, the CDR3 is TGTGCCAGCAGCCCAGGGGCAGACGACTATGGCTACACCTTC. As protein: CASSPGADDYGYTF.

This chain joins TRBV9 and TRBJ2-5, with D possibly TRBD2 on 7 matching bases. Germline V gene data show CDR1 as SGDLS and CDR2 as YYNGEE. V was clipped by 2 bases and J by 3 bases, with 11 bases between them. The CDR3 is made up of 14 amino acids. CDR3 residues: CASSVGGAEETQYF. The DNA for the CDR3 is TGTGCCAGCAGCGTTGGGGGGGCAGAAGAGACCCAGTACTTC.

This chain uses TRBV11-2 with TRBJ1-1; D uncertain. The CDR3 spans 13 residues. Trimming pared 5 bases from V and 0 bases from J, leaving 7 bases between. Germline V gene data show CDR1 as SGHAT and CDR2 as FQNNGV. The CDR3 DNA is TGTGCCAGCAGCCCCACAATGAACACTGAAGCTTTCTTT. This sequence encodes CASSPTMNTEAFF.

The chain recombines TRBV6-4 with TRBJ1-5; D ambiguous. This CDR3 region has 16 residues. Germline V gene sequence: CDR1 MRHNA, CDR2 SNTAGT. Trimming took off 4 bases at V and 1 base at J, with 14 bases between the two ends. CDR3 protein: CASSVSEWASNQPQHF. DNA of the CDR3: TGTGCCAGCAGTGTAAGTGAATGGGCGAGCAATCAGCCCCAGCATTTT.

The CDR3 DNA sequence: TGTGCCAGCAGTTCCGGGACTAGCGGGGTTCCGGGCTACAATGAGCAGTTCTTC. This sequence encodes CASSSGTSGVPGYNEQFF. The chain recombines TRBV27 with TRBJ2-1, with 13 bases lining up with TRBD2. This CDR3 has 18 amino acids. Germline CDR1 MNHEY, CDR2 SMNVEV (reference sequence). The junction had 9 bases not matched to a gene; V was cut back by 4 bases and J by 3 bases.

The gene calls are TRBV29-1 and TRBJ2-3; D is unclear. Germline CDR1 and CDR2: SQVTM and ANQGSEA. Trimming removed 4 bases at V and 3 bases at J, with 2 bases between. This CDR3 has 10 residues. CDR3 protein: CSVVTDTQYF. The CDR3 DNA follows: TGCAGCGTTGTAACAGATACGCAGTATTTT.

The CDR3 coding sequence is TGTGCCAGCTTTGACAGGAGAGCTCGTTCACCCCTCCACTTT. Its protein product is CASFDRRARSPLHF. The chain recombines TRBV19 with TRBJ1-6; maybe TRBD1 (6 bases). The germline V gene has CDR1 LNHDA and CDR2 SQIVND (reference sequence). Trimming took 9 bases from V and 9 from J, leaving 18 bases between them. The CDR3 has 14 amino acids.

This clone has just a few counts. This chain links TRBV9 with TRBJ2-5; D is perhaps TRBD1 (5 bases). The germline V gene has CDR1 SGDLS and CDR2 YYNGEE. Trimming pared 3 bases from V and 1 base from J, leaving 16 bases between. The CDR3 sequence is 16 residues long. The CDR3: CASSAQSGYGQETQYF. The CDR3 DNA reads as TGTGCCAGCAGCGCTCAGTCAGGGTACGGCCAAGAGACCCAGTACTTC.

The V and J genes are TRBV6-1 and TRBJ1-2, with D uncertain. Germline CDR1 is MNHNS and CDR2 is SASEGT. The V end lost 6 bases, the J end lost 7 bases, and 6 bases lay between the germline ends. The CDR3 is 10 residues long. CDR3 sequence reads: CASREGGYTF. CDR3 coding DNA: TGTGCCAGCAGGGAGGGTGGCTACACCTTC.

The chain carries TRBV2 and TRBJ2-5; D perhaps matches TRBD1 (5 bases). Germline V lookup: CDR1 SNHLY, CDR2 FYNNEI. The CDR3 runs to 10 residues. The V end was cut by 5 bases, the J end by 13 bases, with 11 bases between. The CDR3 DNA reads TGTGCCAGCAGTAGGGGTTTCTGGTACTTC. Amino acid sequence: CASSRGFWYF.

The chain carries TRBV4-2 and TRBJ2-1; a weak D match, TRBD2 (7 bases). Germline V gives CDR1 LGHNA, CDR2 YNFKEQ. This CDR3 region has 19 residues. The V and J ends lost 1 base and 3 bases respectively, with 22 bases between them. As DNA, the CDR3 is TGTGCCAGCAGCCAAGGTAGTGGGGGGGCTGGTCCCGGCTACAATGAGCAGTTCTTC. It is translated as CASSQGSGGAGPGYNEQFF.

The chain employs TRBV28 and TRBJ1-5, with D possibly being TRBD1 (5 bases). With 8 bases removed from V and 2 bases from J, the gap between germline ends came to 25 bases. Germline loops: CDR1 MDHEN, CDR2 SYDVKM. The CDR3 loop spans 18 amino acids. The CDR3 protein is CASDPGFGANYRNQPQHF. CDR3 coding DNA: TGTGCCAGCGATCCAGGGTTTGGAGCTAACTATCGCAATCAGCCCCAGCATTTT.